The 23 T cell receptor beta chains given below trace back to one sample, sequenced in a study of T-cell reconstitution after alpha-beta-depleted transplantation in children. Unique molecular identifiers were incorporated into the prepared TCRbeta library. TCRdb reanalysed the PCR reads using MiXCR and keeps one entry per CDR3 protein. The sample contains 800,000 to 1,000,000 distinct CDR3 sequences, around 30% of which appear only once. Material: PBMCs, mostly from graft donor cells, obtained 360 days after TCRalphabeta/CD19-depleted stem cell transplant. These TCRs come from a boy younger than two who had a stem cell transplant for SCID, so the T cells may come from the graft donor.

The chain links TRBV4-3 to TRBJ2-1; unclear D gene. V lost 0 bases, J lost 7 bases, and 4 bases lay in between. The V gene's germline CDR1 is LGHNA and CDR2 YSLEER. The length of the CDR3 is 12 residues. CDR3 region: CASSQERNEQFF. The CDR3 DNA sequence: TGCGCCAGCAGCCAAGAACGGAATGAGCAGTTCTTC.

This clonotype was counted many times. The J gene is TRBJ2-7, the V gene TRBV5-1; TRBD1 aligns across 8 bases. Germline V gene lookup returns CDR1 SGHRS and CDR2 YFSETQ. Trimming cost V 2 bases and J 3 bases; bases outside gene matches: 4. The CDR3 consists of 14 residues. CDR3 DNA sequence: TGCGCCAGCAGCTTTCGACAGGGGAGCTACGAGCAGTACTTC. Translation: CASSFRQGSYEQYF.

This chain links TRBV28 with TRBJ2-3; 11 bases align to TRBD2. Germline V gene data show CDR1 as MDHEN and CDR2 as SYDVKM. CDR3 length: 16 residues. J gave up 3 bases and V 3 bases, and 5 bases lay outside the gene matches. The CDR3 region is CASSFPTSGVTDTQYF. CDR3 in DNA: TGTGCCAGCAGTTTCCCGACTAGCGGGGTAACAGATACGCAGTATTTT. Full variable domain (remainder filled in from reference TRBV28 and TRBJ2-3): DVKVTQSSRYLVKRTGEKVFLECVQDMDHENMFWYRQDPGLGLRLIYFSYDVKMKEKGDIPEGYSVSREKKERFSLILESASTNQTSMYLCASSFPTSGVTDTQYFGPGTRLTVL.

This clonotype has just a few counts. This chain joins TRBV7-8 and TRBJ1-2; D call uncertain. Between the trimmed V and J ends, which lost 1 base and 8 bases, there was a span of 17 bases. This CDR3 contains 15 residues. Germline values: CDR1 SGHVS, CDR2 FQNEAQ. CDR3 region: CASSLEGFRKLGYTF. CDR3 bases: TGTGCCAGCAGCTTAGAAGGATTTCGGAAATTGGGCTACACCTTC.

CDR3 protein: CAWSDRDRALYF. The CDR3 DNA reads TGTGCCTGGAGCGACCGGGACAGGGCACTGTATTTT. The chain uses TRBV30 and TRBJ2-3; 9 nucleotides agree with TRBD1. Losses at the gene ends were 3 bases for V and 14 bases for J; bases not matched to a gene: 9. CDR1 and CDR2 from the germline V gene are GTSNPN and SVGIG (reference sequence). The CDR3 spans 12 residues.

This clonotype turned up a few times. The chain uses TRBV10-1 and TRBJ1-1, with 10 positions matching TRBD1. The CDR3 spans 17 residues. J was trimmed by 1 base and V by 6 bases; bases with no gene match: 11. Per germline, CDR1 WNHNN and CDR2 SYGVQD (reference sequence). CDR3 in amino acids: CASRDRQGAIPNTEAFF. CDR3 sequence (DNA): TGCGCCAGCAGGGACAGACAGGGGGCCATCCCGAACACTGAAGCTTTCTTT.

The rearrangement joins TRBV10-2 to TRBJ2-3; D not certain. This CDR3 has 13 amino acids. The germline CDR1 and CDR2 sequences are WSHSY and SAAADI. Trimming stripped 10 bases from V and 2 bases from J, with 13 bases between. CDR3 loop: CATDVATTDTQYF. CDR3 nucleotide sequence: TGCGCCACCGACGTCGCCACCACAGATACGCAGTATTTT.

The J gene is TRBJ2-2, the V gene TRBV11-2; 7 bases fit TRBD1. The CDR3 is 14 amino acids. Looked up from germline, CDR1 is SGHAT and CDR2 is FQNNGV. J lost 6 bases, V lost 5 bases, and 6 bases had no gene match. CDR3 DNA: TGTGCCAGCAGCCTACAGGGGTTCCCCGGGGAGCTGTTTTTT. Its translation is CASSLQGFPGELFF.

The J gene is TRBJ2-7, the V gene TRBV4-1; 10 bases align to TRBD2. This CDR3 spans 17 amino acids. Per germline, CDR1 MGHRA and CDR2 YSYEKL. Unmatched junction bases numbered 9, after V lost 0 bases and J lost 4 bases. The CDR3 region is CASSQDSIAGGLYEQYF. CDR3 nucleotides: TGCGCCAGCAGCCAAGATTCCATAGCGGGGGGCCTGTACGAGCAGTACTTC.

This chain joins TRBV7-2 and TRBJ2-7, with D perhaps matching TRBD1 (5 bases). Germline CDR1 reads SGHTA; CDR2 reads FQGNSA. The CDR3 consists of 14 residues. V dropped 4 bases and J dropped 3 bases, with 13 bases sitting between them. CDR3 in DNA: TGTGCCAGCAGCTCTCGGACACCAGACTACGAGCAGTACTTC. Its protein product is CASSSRTPDYEQYF.

The chain links TRBV14 to TRBJ2-5; 14 bases line up with TRBD2. Germline-derived CDR1 and CDR2 are SGHDN and FVKESK. The CDR3 runs to 14 residues. Trimming removed 4 bases from V and 7 bases from J; junction bases left unmatched: 2. CDR3 amino acids: CASSRTSGGWTQYF. In DNA form, the CDR3 reads TGTGCCAGCAGCCGGACTAGCGGGGGGTGGACCCAGTACTTC.

In this sample, this clonotype turned up a few times. This rearrangement joins TRBV10-3 to TRBJ1-2, with 9 positions matching TRBD1. This CDR3 has 15 residues. Trimming at V came to 10 bases and at J to 4 bases, leaving 13 bases not matched to a gene. CDR1 and CDR2 (germline): ENHRY, SYGVKD. The CDR3 coding sequence is TGTGCCACCGTCAGTGGGTCGGACAGGGGCTATGGCTACACCTTC. Amino acid sequence: CATVSGSDRGYGYTF.

The chain employs TRBV13 and TRBJ2-7, with 8 nucleotides matching TRBD1. The CDR3 extends over 17 amino acids. Germline V gene sequence: CDR1 PRHDT, CDR2 FYEKMQ (reference sequence). J was trimmed by 2 bases and V by 5 bases; bases with no gene match: 14. The CDR3 region has the DNA TGTGCCAGCAGCCCCCCCGGGCAGGGGGCTTCTGCCTACGAGCAGTACTTC. Encoded protein: CASSPPGQGASAYEQYF.

This clonotype was detected a few times. This chain joins TRBV12-3 or TRBV12-4 and TRBJ2-3; TRBD2 matches 7 bases. The CDR3 is made up of 15 amino acids. V shed 1 base and J 3 bases; nucleotides not matched to a gene: 4. In DNA form, the CDR3 reads TGTGCCAGCAGTTTAGGCGGGAGTCCTACAGATACGCAGTATTTT. Translation: CASSLGGSPTDTQYF.

This clonotype was recorded at least ten times. This chain uses TRBV6-5 with TRBJ1-1; D is ambiguous. The CDR3 is 13 amino acids. Trimming shortened V by 2 bases and J by 1 base, and 5 bases separated the two germline ends. Per the germline V gene, CDR1 is MNHEY and CDR2 is SVGAGI. The CDR3 DNA reads TGTGCCAGCAGTTACACAAGGAACACTGAAGCTTTCTTT. Amino acids: CASSYTRNTEAFF.

The V and J genes are TRBV28 and TRBJ1-1, with a tentative D call TRBD1 (6 bases). This CDR3 comprises 15 residues. Germline V lookup: CDR1 MDHEN, CDR2 SYDVKM. V was clipped by 4 bases and J by 4 bases, with 16 bases between them. The CDR3 is CASSSNRAGGTEAFF. The CDR3 coding sequence is TGTGCCAGCAGTTCGAACAGGGCGGGCGGCACTGAAGCTTTCTTT.

This rearrangement joins TRBV15 to TRBJ2-7; D may be TRBD1 (6 bases). Trimming cost V 1 base and J 0 bases, with 10 bases left between them. Germline V gene data show CDR1 as LNHNV and CDR2 as YYDKDF (reference sequence). This CDR3 is 15 amino acids long. CDR3 residues: CATSRGRTASYEQYF. The CDR3 coding sequence is TGTGCCACCAGCAGAGGTAGGACAGCCTCCTACGAGCAGTACTTC.

V and J are TRBV28 and TRBJ1-1; D ambiguous. This CDR3 spans 14 amino acids. V lost 6 bases, J lost 1 base, and 12 bases lay in between. Germline V gene sequence: CDR1 MDHEN, CDR2 SYDVKM. Here the CDR3 reads CASSGPGRNTEAFF. The CDR3 nucleotides are TGTGCCAGCAGCGGGCCGGGGAGGAACACTGAAGCTTTCTTT.

V and J are TRBV20-1 and TRBJ2-7; weak D call: TRBD2 (5 bases). There are 13 residues in the CDR3. The V gene lost 6 bases and the J gene lost 2 bases, with 14 bases spanning the gap. The V gene's germline CDR1 is DFQATT and CDR2 SNEGSKA (reference sequence). In nucleotides, the CDR3 is TGCAGTGCCCTTGCCGGACTTACCTACGAGCAGTACTTC. Translation: CSALAGLTYEQYF.

The chain has TRBV28 and TRBJ2-7; 8 bases align to TRBD2. CDR1 and CDR2 (germline): MDHEN, SYDVKM. V lost 6 bases, J lost 3 bases, and 10 bases stayed unmatched. CDR3 length: 15 amino acids. For the CDR3, the DNA is TGTGCCAGCAGGGGGACCGGGACTAGAGGCTACGAGCAGTACTTC. Translation: CASRGTGTRGYEQYF.

The gene calls are TRBV7-2 and TRBJ2-7, with D possibly being TRBD2 (5 bases). The length of the CDR3 is 16 residues. V gave up 3 bases and J gave up 4 bases, with 19 bases separating them. Germline CDR1 is SGHTA and CDR2 is FQGNSA. DNA for the CDR3: TGTGCCAGCAGCTTTGGGTCGGGCGTTAGAGGGTACGAGCAGTACTTC. Its translation: CASSFGSGVRGYEQYF. Full variable domain (rest looked up from reference TRBV7-2 and TRBJ2-7): GAGVSQSPSNKVTEKGKDVELRCDPISGHTALYWYRQSLGQGLEFLIYFQGNSAPDKSGLPSDRFSAERTGGSVSTLTIQRTQQEDSAVYLCASSFGSGVRGYEQYFGPGTRLTVT.

This chain joins TRBV7-9 and TRBJ2-2, with D perhaps matching TRBD1 (6 bases). V lost 7 bases and J lost 4, with 16 bases in between. The CDR3 is 15 residues long. Germline assignment: CDR1 SEHNR and CDR2 FQNEAQ (reference sequence). The CDR3 DNA reads TGTGCCAGCACTGGGCAGGGGAGTATCACCGGGGAGCTGTTTTTT. It codes for CASTGQGSITGELFF.

V gene TRBV7-2 combines with J gene TRBJ2-1; no clear D gene. The V end lost 10 bases, the J end lost 6 bases, and 10 bases lay between the germline ends. From germline, CDR1 is SGHTA and CDR2 FQGNSA. The CDR3 sequence is 11 residues long. CDR3 amino acids: CATSLSNEQFF. CDR3 DNA sequence: TGTGCCACTTCCCTAAGCAATGAGCAGTTCTTC.